The 6 T cell receptor beta chains presented below share a single source sample, sequenced in a study of beta chain features in type 1 diabetes. Regarding the study as a whole: Moderately but significantly shorter TCRB CDR3s were found in Type 1 diabetes patients in all four CD4+ subsets.

The investigators reverse transcribed all of the isolated RNA, so they sequenced expressed TCRB transcripts. Sequencing was performed with immunoSEQ multiplex PCR; in TCRdb, only in-frame clones are kept and a portion is missing. Among 350,000 to 400,000 clones listed, 10% to 15% were seen once. These TCRs are of unknown antigen specificity. Sequenced material: naive CD4+ T cells from blood. These receptors came from a woman aged 18-29 years with type 1 diabetes.

The CDR3 bases are TGTGCCAGCAGCTTGGAGGGACAGGGTCCTGAAGCTTTCTTT. This encodes CASSLEGQGPEAFF. The chain employs TRBV5-6 and TRBJ1-1, with 9 bases that match TRBD1. V trimming: 0 bases; J trimming: 6 bases; junction bases outside the gene matches: 3. Germline CDR1 reads SGHDT; CDR2 reads YYEEEE. This CDR3 contains 14 residues.

About this clone itself: Other DNA variants within this sample encode the same CDR3. V gene TRBV5-6 combines with J gene TRBJ2-7; tentatively, D is TRBD2 (5 bases). The CDR3 is made up of 12 amino acids. Germline V gives CDR1 SGHDT, CDR2 YYEEEE. The germline V and J ends were trimmed by 4 bases and 2 bases, with 7 bases remaining between them. The CDR3 spells CASSPGAYEQYF. The CDR3 nucleotides read TGTGCCAGCAGCCCCGGGGCCTACGAGCAGTACTTC.

This chain joins TRBV5-1 and TRBJ1-2, with a weak D call TRBD1 (6 bases). V was trimmed by 4 bases and J by 5 bases, leaving 15 bases between them. Germline CDR1 reads SGHRS; CDR2 reads YFSETQ. The CDR3 is 14 amino acids. This chain's CDR3 is CASSPGSTGYGYTF. The CDR3 nucleotides are TGCGCCAGCAGCCCAGGAAGTACAGGGTATGGCTACACCTTC.

This clone was recorded a few times. The chain combines TRBV6-5 with TRBJ1-2; tentatively, D is TRBD1 (5 bases). This CDR3 has 12 residues. Germline V gene data show CDR1 as MNHEY and CDR2 as SVGAGI. The V end was cut by 5 bases, the J end by 5 bases, with 9 bases between. CDR3: CASSDSPYGYTF. The CDR3 DNA sequence: TGTGCCAGCAGTGACAGCCCGTATGGCTACACCTTC.

On this clone itself: One junction end does not reproduce the germline sequence, and a read error may be involved. This chain joins TRBV2 and TRBJ1-3; tentative D call: TRBD1 (6 bases). The germline CDR1 and CDR2 sequences are SNHLY and FYNNEI. CDR3 size: 12 residues. The CDR3 nucleotides are TGTGCCAGCAGCGAAACGCTGGGGGCCTTTACTTTT. The encoded protein is CASSETLGAFTF. Using reference TRBV2 and TRBJ1-3 for the parts outside the CDR3, the full variable domain is EPEVTQTPSHQVTQMGQEVILRCVPISNHLYFYWYRQILGQKVEFLVSFYNNEISEKSEIFDDQFSVERPDGSNFTLKIRSTKLEDSAMYFCASSETLGAFTFGEGSWLTVV.

The sample holds a few counts of this clone. The J gene is TRBJ2-1, the V gene TRBV2, with D maybe TRBD1 (6 bases). Germline V gene lookup returns CDR1 SNHLY and CDR2 FYNNEI. This CDR3 comprises 13 residues. V was cut by 6 bases and J by 9 bases, with 15 bases left in between. The CDR3 nucleotides read TGTGCCAGCAGCTCAGGGGTCTGGGGTGAGCAGTTCTTC. Its protein product is CASSSGVWGEQFF.